The present TCR beta chain was sequenced within a study of T-cell reconstitution after alpha-beta-depleted transplantation in children. General study points: Several patients had high TCRbeta diversity at day 60; it came from surviving recipient T cells and thymic progenitors. Several hundred expanded graft clones reportedly were the source of alpha-beta T cells about two months after transplant. T-cell counts and diversity at one year following transplant were attributed mainly to newly produced T cells.

V shed 0 bases and J shed 0 bases, with 12 bases lying between them. The CDR3 has 18 residues. As it was prepared, the TCRbeta library received unique molecular identifiers. TCRdb passed the PCR reads through MiXCR, listing each CDR3 protein once. The table records around 200,000 distinct CDR3 sequences, about 8.2% of them present only once. This clonotype was recorded many times. The target antigen is unknown. Material: PBMCs, mostly from graft donor cells, obtained 360 days after TCRalphabeta/CD19-depleted stem cell transplant. The V gene is TRBV12-3 or TRBV12-4, the J gene TRBJ2-6, with D maybe TRBD2 (5 bases). This TCR came from a male patient aged 2 to 9 who had a stem cell transplant for acute myeloid leukemia, so the T cells may come from the graft donor. CDR3 sequence: CASSLARVLVSGANVLTF. In nucleotides, the CDR3 is TGTGCCAGCAGTTTAGCGCGGGTATTAGTCTCTGGGGCCAACGTCCTGACTTTC.